This entry describes one T cell receptor (beta chain). The sample belongs to a study of blood T cell repertoires in COVID-19. Study overall: Both acute and convalescent COVID-19 samples were obtained from the United States, Italy and Spain.

Here immunoSEQ multiplex PCR was the method, and the copy in TCRdb shows in-frame clones only, minus some. Among some 200,000 clones listed, roughly nine tenths were seen once. Sample: PBMCs or T cells enriched from blood (not recorded which). The origin of this receptor is a woman in her 30s who had recovered from COVID-19.

CDR3 sequence (DNA): TGTGCCAGCAGCTTAGTTAGCGGGAGAGAGGGCCACACCTACGAGCAGTACTTC. It encodes CASSLVSGREGHTYEQYF. This chain joins TRBV7-8 and TRBJ2-7; 9 bases are a match to TRBD2. The length of the CDR3 is 18 residues. Germline V gives CDR1 SGHVS, CDR2 FQNEAQ. V was pared by 1 base and J by 2 bases, with 12 bases of the junction left unmatched.